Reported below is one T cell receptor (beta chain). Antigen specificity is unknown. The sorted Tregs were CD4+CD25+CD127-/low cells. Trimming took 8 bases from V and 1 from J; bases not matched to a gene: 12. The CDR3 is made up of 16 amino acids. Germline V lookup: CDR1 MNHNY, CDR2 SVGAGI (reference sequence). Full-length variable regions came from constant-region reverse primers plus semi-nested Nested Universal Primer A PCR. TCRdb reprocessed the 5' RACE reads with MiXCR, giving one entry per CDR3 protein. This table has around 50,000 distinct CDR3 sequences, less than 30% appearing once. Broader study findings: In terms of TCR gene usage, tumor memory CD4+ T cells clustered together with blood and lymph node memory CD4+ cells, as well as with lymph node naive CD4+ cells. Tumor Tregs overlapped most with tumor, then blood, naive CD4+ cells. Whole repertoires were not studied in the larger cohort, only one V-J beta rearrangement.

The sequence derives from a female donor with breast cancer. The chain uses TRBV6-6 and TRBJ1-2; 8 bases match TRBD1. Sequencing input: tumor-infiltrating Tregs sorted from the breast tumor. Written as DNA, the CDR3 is TGTGCCAGCGGTTCTTTCGACAGGGGCGATAACTATGGCTACACCTTC. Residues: CASGSFDRGDNYGYTF.